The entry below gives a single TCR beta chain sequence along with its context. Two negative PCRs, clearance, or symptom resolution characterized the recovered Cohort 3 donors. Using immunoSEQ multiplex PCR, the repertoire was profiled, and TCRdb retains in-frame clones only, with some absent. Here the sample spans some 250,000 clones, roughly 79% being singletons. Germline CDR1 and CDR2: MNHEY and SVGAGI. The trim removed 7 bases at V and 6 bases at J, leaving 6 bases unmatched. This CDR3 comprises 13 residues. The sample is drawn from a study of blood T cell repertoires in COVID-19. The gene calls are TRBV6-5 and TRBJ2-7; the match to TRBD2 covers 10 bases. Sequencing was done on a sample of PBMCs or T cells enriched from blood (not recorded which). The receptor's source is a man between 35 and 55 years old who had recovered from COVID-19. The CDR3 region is CASKREGLSEQYF. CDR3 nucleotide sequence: TGTGCCAGCAAGCGGGAGGGCCTGAGCGAGCAGTACTTC.